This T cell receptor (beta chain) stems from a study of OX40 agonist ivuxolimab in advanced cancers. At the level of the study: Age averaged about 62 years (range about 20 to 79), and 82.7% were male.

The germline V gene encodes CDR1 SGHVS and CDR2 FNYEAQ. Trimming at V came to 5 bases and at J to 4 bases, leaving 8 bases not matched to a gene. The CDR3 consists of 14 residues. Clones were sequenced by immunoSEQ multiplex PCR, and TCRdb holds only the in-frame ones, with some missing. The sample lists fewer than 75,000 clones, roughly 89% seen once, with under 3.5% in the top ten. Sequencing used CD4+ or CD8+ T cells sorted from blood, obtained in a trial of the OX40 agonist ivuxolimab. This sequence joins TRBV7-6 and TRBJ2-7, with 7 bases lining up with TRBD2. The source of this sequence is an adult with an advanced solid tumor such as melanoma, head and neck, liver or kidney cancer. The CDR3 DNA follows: TGTGCCAGCAGCCTGGGCGGGAGATCTTACGAGCAGTACTTC. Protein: CASSLGGRSYEQYF.